These 30 T cell receptor beta chains originate from one sample sequenced in a study of T-cell memory formation after mild COVID-19 (dated by TCRdb to the early 2020s). Library method: 5' RACE. The run used an Illumina NovaSeq 6000. TCRdb trimmed public reads at Q25 via fastp, called clones via MiXCR and kept in-frame beta chains. Entries are consolidated by CDR3 protein sequence, retaining the most common genes and DNA. This sample has 500,000 to 600,000 distinct CDR3 sequences in its table, and about 20% of those were observed once. The ten biggest clones cover 12% of the sample. Sequenced material: PBMCs or a T cell subset sorted from them (not recorded which). These receptors were collected from an adult woman who had mild COVID-19 (a few samples of this study predate the infection). The sample titles of this study are shuffled in the database, so cell type and time point are left out; the donor was told from shared clones.

This clonotype came up a few times. This chain links TRBV27 with TRBJ2-7, with 9 nucleotides matching TRBD1. This CDR3 is 15 amino acids long. In germline, CDR1 is MNHEY, CDR2 SMNVEV (reference sequence). Germline trimming cut 4 bases from V and 2 bases from J; bases unmatched to any gene: 6. The CDR3 region has the DNA TGTGCCAGCAGTTCTCCCGGGACAGGGACCTACGAGCAGTACTTC. Its protein is CASSSPGTGTYEQYF.

This clonotype came up a few times. V and J are TRBV20-1 and TRBJ1-1; tentative D call: TRBD1 (5 bases). Germline V gene data show CDR1 as DFQATT and CDR2 as SNEGSKA (reference sequence). Deletions cut 0 bases from V and 4 bases from J, with 12 bases between. The CDR3 length is 14 residues. CDR3: CSARDGGGGTEAFF. Here the CDR3 DNA reads TGCAGTGCTAGAGATGGCGGGGGGGGCACTGAAGCTTTCTTT.

This clonotype was seen a few times. The chain links TRBV6-1 to TRBJ1-3; 9 nucleotides agree with TRBD1. The germline V gene encodes CDR1 MNHNS and CDR2 SASEGT. V was pared by 5 bases and J by 7 bases, with 9 bases of the junction left unmatched. The CDR3 contains 15 residues. CDR3 loop: CASSRGQGVTNTIYF. In DNA, the CDR3 is TGTGCCAGCAGTCGGGGACAGGGAGTGACGAACACCATATATTTT.

The table lists this clonotype with a few counts. The chain carries TRBV3-1 and TRBJ2-1; TRBD2 agrees at 12 bases. There are 16 residues in the CDR3. V was clipped by 2 bases and J by 6 bases; unmatched bases: 5. In germline, CDR1 is LGHDT, CDR2 YNNKEL (reference sequence). The DNA for the CDR3 is TGTGCCAGCAGCCAAAAGACTAGCGGGAGATTCAATGAGCAGTTCTTC. Translated: CASSQKTSGRFNEQFF.

The rearrangement uses TRBV15 and TRBJ1-2; D possibly corresponds to TRBD1 (6 bases). The germline V gene has CDR1 LNHNV and CDR2 YYDKDF (reference sequence). Trimming removed 0 bases at V and 7 bases at J, with 12 bases between. The CDR3 sequence is 14 residues long. The CDR3 is CATSRDRQGPGYTF. The CDR3 nucleotides are TGTGCCACCAGCAGAGATCGTCAGGGGCCTGGCTACACCTTC.

The rearrangement uses TRBV3-1 and TRBJ2-1, with a weak D call TRBD2 (7 bases). CDR1 is LGHDT and CDR2 is YNNKEL in the germline V gene (reference sequence). The CDR3 has 17 amino acids. V was trimmed by 1 base and J by 0 bases, leaving 13 bases between them. The DNA for the CDR3 is TGTGCCAGCAGCCAAGGGGAGGGGGTTGGCTCCTACAATGAGCAGTTCTTC. This gives the protein CASSQGEGVGSYNEQFF.

The CDR3 spells CAWSTPGQQQYF. CDR3 sequence (DNA): TGTGCCTGGAGTACTCCGGGACAGCAGCAGTATTTT. J is TRBJ2-3 and V is TRBV30; TRBD1 matches at 7 bases. Per germline, CDR1 GTSNPN and CDR2 SVGIG (reference sequence). V dropped 2 bases and J dropped 11; count of bases not matched to a gene: 7. The CDR3 extends over 12 amino acids.

This clonotype was seen more than once but under ten times. J is TRBJ2-3 and V is TRBV20-1; possible D gene TRBD2, 6 bases. The CDR3 contains 13 residues. V was shortened by 6 bases and J by 0 bases, with 10 bases between the two germline ends. Germline CDR1 reads DFQATT; CDR2 reads SNEGSKA (reference sequence). CDR3 nucleotide sequence: TGCAGTGCCCGCGGGAAGAGCACAGATACGCAGTATTTT. Translated: CSARGKSTDTQYF.

This chain connects TRBV12-3 or TRBV12-4 to TRBJ1-1; D may be TRBD1 (5 bases). V lost 2 bases, J lost 1 base, and 11 bases lay in between. CDR3 length equals 15 residues. CDR3 sequence: CASSLPLQGNTEAFF. CDR3 in DNA: TGTGCCAGCAGTTTACCCCTTCAGGGGAACACTGAAGCTTTCTTT.

The chain recombines TRBV27 with TRBJ1-2; maybe TRBD1 (6 bases). V was trimmed by 4 bases and J by 8 bases, leaving 17 bases between them. The CDR3 runs to 14 residues. CDR1 and CDR2 (germline): MNHEY, SMNVEV (reference sequence). CDR3 region: CASSWGQGFRGYTF. In DNA, the CDR3 is TGTGCCAGCAGTTGGGGTCAGGGGTTCAGAGGCTACACCTTC.

This clonotype has just a few counts. V gene TRBV7-9 combines with J gene TRBJ2-7; no firm D call. The CDR3 sequence is 13 residues long. V lost 5 bases and J lost 2, with 10 bases in between. CDR1 SEHNR and CDR2 FQNEAQ come from the germline V gene (reference sequence). CDR3 coding DNA: TGTGCCAGCAGCCCGGACGGACCCTACGAGCAGTACTTC. Its translation: CASSPDGPYEQYF.

The sample holds a few counts of this clonotype. The chain is built from TRBV18 and TRBJ1-1; D gene uncertain. This CDR3 region has 12 residues. The germline V gene has CDR1 KGHSH and CDR2 LQKENI. V dropped 10 bases and J dropped 4 bases, with 13 bases sitting between them. CDR3 nucleotide sequence: TGTGCCACCTCCTGGGGTGCCACTGAAGCTTTCTTT. Translation: CATSWGATEAFF.

The table lists this clonotype with a few counts. The V gene is TRBV12-3 or TRBV12-4, the J gene TRBJ1-1; tentatively, D is TRBD1 (6 bases). The V and J ends lost 6 bases and 8 bases respectively, with 22 bases between them. The CDR3 is 15 amino acids. The CDR3: CASSPNQPRGSEAFF. CDR3 nucleotides: TGTGCCAGCAGCCCCAACCAGCCCAGGGGATCCGAAGCTTTCTTT.

The V and J genes are TRBV7-8 and TRBJ2-7; the match to TRBD2 covers 7 bases. CDR3 length: 15 residues. With V trimmed by 1 base and J by 2 bases, 5 bases remained unmatched. CDR1 and CDR2 from the germline V gene are SGHVS and FQNEAQ. CDR3 amino acids: CASSLGGGSAYEQYF. CDR3 in DNA: TGTGCCAGCAGCTTAGGTGGCGGGAGTGCCTACGAGCAGTACTTC. Combining the CDR3 with reference TRBV7-8 and TRBJ2-7 gives the whole variable domain GAGVSQSPRYKVAKRGQDVALRCDPISGHVSLFWYQQALGQGPEFLTYFQNEAQLDKSGLPSDRFFAERPEGSVSTLKIQRTQQEDSAVYLCASSLGGGSAYEQYFGPGTRLTVT.

This clonotype was found a few times. J is TRBJ2-7 and V is TRBV7-9; weak D call: TRBD2 (5 bases). The germline V and J ends were trimmed by 5 bases and 3 bases, with 14 bases remaining between them. Per germline, CDR1 SEHNR and CDR2 FQNEAQ (reference sequence). The CDR3 sequence is 14 residues long. The CDR3 DNA is TGTGCCAGCAGCCCCCCTGGTCGGGACTACGAGCAGTACTTC. Translated, it gives CASSPPGRDYEQYF.

This clonotype has at least ten counts. A junction end diverges from the germline sequence, so it may reflect a read error. The chain employs TRBV5-1 and TRBJ2-5; D gene unclear. CDR1 and CDR2 (germline): SGHRS, YFSETQ. The CDR3 runs to 11 residues. The CDR3 loop is CASSFEETQYF. For the CDR3, the DNA is TGTGCCAGCAGCTTTGAGGAGACCCAGTACTTC.

This clonotype was observed a few times. The chain is built from TRBV12-5 and TRBJ2-1; 7 bases agree with TRBD2. The CDR3 sequence is 15 residues long. Germline CDR1 LGHNT, CDR2 FRNRAP. V was clipped by 4 bases and J by 7 bases; unmatched bases: 10. The CDR3 loop reads CASGSAGVMGNEQFF. As DNA, the CDR3 is TGTGCTAGTGGTTCGGCGGGAGTGATGGGGAATGAGCAGTTCTTC. Supplemented by reference TRBV12-5 and TRBJ2-1, the full variable domain reads DARVTQTPRHKVTEMGQEVTMRCQPILGHNTVFWYRQTMMQGLELLAYFRNRAPLDDSGMPKDRFSAEMPDATLATLKIQPSEPRDSAVYFCASGSAGVMGNEQFFGPGTRLTVL.

This clonotype was found many times. This chain connects TRBV12-3 or TRBV12-4 to TRBJ2-5; the D is unclear. The germline V and J ends were trimmed by 6 bases and 5 bases, with 10 bases remaining between them. This CDR3 region has 12 residues. The CDR3 region has the DNA TGTGCCAGCAGCCCGGGTGGGGAGACCCAGTACTTC. Its translation: CASSPGGETQYF.

V gene TRBV29-1 combines with J gene TRBJ2-3, with a possible D match to TRBD1 (6 bases). Germline V CDR1 and CDR2: SQVTM, ANQGSEA. The CDR3 contains 14 residues. The V end lost 5 bases, the J end lost 4 bases, and 16 bases lay between the germline ends. CDR3 protein: CSVLSGAEADTQYF. The CDR3, as DNA: TGCAGCGTTTTATCAGGGGCCGAAGCAGATACGCAGTATTTT.

V usage is TRBV20-1 and J usage is TRBJ1-2, with D perhaps TRBD1 (5 bases). Germline CDR1 is DFQATT and CDR2 is SNEGSKA (reference sequence). V was cut by 4 bases and J by 4 bases, with 22 bases left in between. This CDR3 contains 16 residues. CDR3 bases: TGCAGTGCTAACTCGCCTGGGGCCATGAGGAGCTATGGCTACACCTTC. It yields the protein CSANSPGAMRSYGYTF.

This clonotype turned up a few times. J is TRBJ1-1 and V is TRBV4-1, with 8 bases identical to TRBD1. This CDR3 region has 18 residues. Germline CDR1 MGHRA, CDR2 YSYEKL. V dropped 3 bases and J dropped 1; count of bases not matched to a gene: 13. CDR3 DNA: TGCGCCAGCAGCCAGCGTTCCCGGGACAGGAGGCAGAACACTGAAGCTTTCTTT. It encodes CASSQRSRDRRQNTEAFF.

CDR3 bases: TGTGCCAGTAGTATAGGGGTTCGCACCGGGGAGCTGTTTTTT. Translating gives CASSIGVRTGELFF. The chain is built from TRBV19 and TRBJ2-2; D not certain. Germline V gives CDR1 LNHDA, CDR2 SQIVND (reference sequence). This CDR3 has 14 amino acids. V was trimmed by 1 base and J by 4 bases, leaving 7 bases between them.

In this sample, this clonotype turned up a few times. This chain connects TRBV4-2 to TRBJ2-7, with TRBD1 matching 8 bases. The CDR3 runs 16 residues. With 0 bases clipped from V and 1 base from J, the junction kept 5 bases outside the gene matches. Germline values: CDR1 LGHNA, CDR2 YNFKEQ. The CDR3 reads CASSQDPGQESYEQYF. CDR3 DNA sequence: TGTGCCAGCAGCCAAGATCCGGGACAGGAATCCTACGAGCAGTACTTC.

V and J are TRBV14 and TRBJ2-1; 8 nucleotides align to TRBD2. V dropped 5 bases and J dropped 5; count of bases not matched to a gene: 17. CDR3 length: 18 residues. Germline CDR1 is SGHDN and CDR2 is FVKESK. The CDR3 DNA reads TGTGCCAGCAGCGAAATGGTTAGGACTAGCCTAAGACACAATGAGCAGTTCTTC. Protein: CASSEMVRTSLRHNEQFF.

The gene calls are TRBV7-9 and TRBJ2-7; 8 bases line up with TRBD1. Germline CDR1 reads SEHNR; CDR2 reads FQNEAQ (reference sequence). V lost 5 bases and J lost 2; bases outside the gene matches: 8. The CDR3 consists of 15 residues. The CDR3 region has the DNA TGTGCCAGCAGCGTTGCCGGGACAGGCGCCTACGAGCAGTACTTC. Amino acid sequence: CASSVAGTGAYEQYF.

This chain joins TRBV5-1 and TRBJ2-7; 9 bases agree with TRBD2. The CDR3 totals 16 residues. Trimming took 4 bases from V and 4 from J; bases not matched to a gene: 12. Germline CDR1 and CDR2: SGHRS and YFSETQ. CDR3 coding DNA: TGCGCCAGCAGCCGGGGAGCTAGCGGGGCCAATTACGAGCAGTACTTC. Encoded protein: CASSRGASGANYEQYF.

This rearrangement joins TRBV7-8 to TRBJ2-5; 9 bases are a match to TRBD2. The germline CDR1 and CDR2 sequences are SGHVS and FQNEAQ. The length of the CDR3 is 16 residues. The V gene end was trimmed by 5 bases and the J gene end by 1 base; junction bases not matched to a gene: 8. The CDR3 nucleotides are TGTGCCAGCAGCACCTATAGCGGGAGTGGCCAAGAGACCCAGTACTTC. This codes for CASSTYSGSGQETQYF.

This clonotype was observed a few times. V is TRBV14 and J is TRBJ2-5; TRBD1 might be the D (5 bases). V was shortened by 1 base and J by 3 bases, with 9 bases between the two germline ends. This CDR3 contains 14 residues. Germline CDR1 and CDR2: SGHDN and FVKESK. The CDR3 sequence is CASSQGQKKETQYF. The CDR3 bases are TGTGCCAGCAGCCAAGGACAGAAGAAAGAGACCCAGTACTTC.

This chain links TRBV5-4 with TRBJ1-4; D is unclear. The CDR3 has 12 residues. Per the germline V gene, CDR1 is SGHNT and CDR2 is YYREEE (reference sequence). The V gene lost 3 bases and the J gene lost 4 bases, with 4 bases spanning the gap. CDR3 sequence reads: CASSSGNEKLFF. The DNA for the CDR3 is TGTGCCAGCAGCTCGGGTAATGAAAAACTGTTTTTT.

This clonotype was seen more than once but under ten times. The chain is built from TRBV6-1 and TRBJ2-4, with 10 bases lining up with TRBD2. CDR1 is MNHNS, CDR2 SASEGT, per germline. The CDR3 consists of 16 residues. V shed 7 bases, J shed 1 base, and the junction held 7 bases outside the gene matches. The CDR3 sequence: CASTASGSVAKNIQYF. CDR3 sequence (DNA): TGTGCCAGCACAGCTAGCGGGAGCGTGGCCAAAAACATTCAGTACTTC.